The clone carrying this TCR beta chain was recorded many times. Its antigen is still unknown. CDR3 length: 15 amino acids. Deletions cut 6 bases from V and 6 bases from J, with 19 bases between. The data were obtained in a study of glioma-infiltrating T cells. Whole-study findings and limits: Only very few CDR3 sequences appeared in both tissue and blood. Tissue-blood divergence was below expectation in non-neoplastic patients, above in gliomas.

The iRepertoire nested amplicon-rescue multiplex PCR amplified TCR alpha and beta CDR3s from RNA. Input was roughly 85-400 ng of tissue mRNA or PBMC total RNA. A single record per CDR3 protein comes from TCRdb applying MiXCR to the multiplex PCR reads. The data hold roughly 200,000 distinct CDR3 sequences, with roughly 32% observed a single time. Sequencing was done on a sample of glioma tissue, nonneoplastic brain tissue, or PBMCs (not recorded which). V is TRBV12-3 or TRBV12-4 and J is TRBJ2-3; maybe TRBD2 (6 bases). The sequence came from a human donor with low-grade glioma or glioblastoma, undergoing nonglioma brain surgery, or in good health (not recorded which). The CDR3 region is CASSLLGTRADTQYF. CDR3 sequence (DNA): TGTGCCAGCAGCCTCCTAGGGACTCGCGCGGATACGCAGTATTTT.